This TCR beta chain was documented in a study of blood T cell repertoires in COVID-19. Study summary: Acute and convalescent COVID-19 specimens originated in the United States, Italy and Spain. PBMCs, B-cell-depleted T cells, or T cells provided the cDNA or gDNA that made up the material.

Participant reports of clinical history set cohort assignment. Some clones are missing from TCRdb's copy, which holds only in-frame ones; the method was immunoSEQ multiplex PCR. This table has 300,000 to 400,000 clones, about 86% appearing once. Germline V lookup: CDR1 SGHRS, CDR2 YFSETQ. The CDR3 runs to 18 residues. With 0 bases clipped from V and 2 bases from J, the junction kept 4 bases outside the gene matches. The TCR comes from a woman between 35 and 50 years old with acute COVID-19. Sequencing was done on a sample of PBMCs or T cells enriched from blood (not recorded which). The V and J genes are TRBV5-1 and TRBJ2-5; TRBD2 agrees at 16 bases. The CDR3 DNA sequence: TGCGCCAGCAGCTTGGGAGGGACTAGCGGGGGGGAGCAAGAGACCCAGTACTTC. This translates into CASSLGGTSGGEQETQYF.